These 5 T cell receptor beta chains originate from one sample sequenced in a study of cytotoxic CD8 clonotypes in ibrutinib-treated CLL. TCRdb's copy holds only in-frame clones and misses some; the assay was immunoSEQ multiplex PCR. The repertoire holds almost 85,000 clones, with around 84% as singletons. The specimen comprised PBMCs, sampled before ibrutinib treatment. Receptors were obtained from a human donor with chronic lymphocytic leukemia.

The genes are TRBV2 and TRBJ2-2; 8 nucleotides align to TRBD1. Germline values: CDR1 SNHLY, CDR2 FYNNEI. This CDR3 is built from 15 residues. The V and J ends lost 7 bases and 1 base, in that order; junction bases with no gene match: 5. This chain's CDR3 is CASNRQGKNTGELFF. The CDR3 nucleotides read TGTGCCAGCAATAGACAGGGGAAGAACACCGGGGAGCTGTTTTTT.

This chain connects TRBV9 to TRBJ2-3; 8 bases fit TRBD2. Germline trimming cut 2 bases from V and 2 bases from J; bases unmatched to any gene: 1. Germline assignment: CDR1 SGDLS and CDR2 YYNGEE. This CDR3 contains 14 residues. CDR3 region: CASSVSGVTDTQYF. The DNA of the CDR3 is TGTGCCAGCAGCGTTAGCGGGGTCACAGATACGCAGTATTTT.

This clone was observed at least ten times. The CDR3 region is CSVKIRDGQPQHF. The CDR3 region has the DNA TGCAGCGTCAAGATCAGGGACGGGCAGCCCCAGCATTTT. The V call is TRBV29-1, the J call TRBJ1-5, with D possibly being TRBD1 (5 bases). Between the trimmed V and J ends, which lost 6 bases and 7 bases, there was a span of 16 bases. The CDR3 runs to 13 residues. From germline, CDR1 is SQVTM and CDR2 ANQGSEA.

This clone was seen once. The gene calls are TRBV27 and TRBJ2-3, with a tentative D call TRBD2 (6 bases). The CDR3 is 16 amino acids. V dropped 5 bases and J dropped 8 bases, with 23 bases sitting between them. The germline CDR1 and CDR2 sequences are MNHEY and SMNVEV (reference sequence). In DNA form, the CDR3 reads TGTGCCAGCAGTACCCGGGACTCCCTTGCGTTTAGTACGCAGTATTTT. This gives the protein CASSTRDSLAFSTQYF.

V is TRBV9 and J is TRBJ1-1; no clear D. Germline V gene sequence: CDR1 SGDLS, CDR2 YYNGEE. The V gene lost 0 bases and the J gene lost 3 bases, with 15 bases spanning the gap. The length of the CDR3 is 16 residues. The CDR3 sequence is CASSVGVNTWDTEAFF. The CDR3 region has the DNA TGTGCCAGCAGCGTAGGGGTGAACACCTGGGACACTGAAGCTTTCTTT.